A single sample gave rise to the 9 T cell receptor beta chains below, sequenced in a study of preoperative IRX-2 immunotherapy in early breast cancer. The treatment denotes: preoperative locoregional IRX-2 cytokine immunotherapy. Using immunoSEQ multiplex PCR, the repertoire was profiled, and TCRdb retains in-frame clones only, with some absent. Here the sample spans 25,000 to 30,000 clones, around 89% being singletons. Sample collection occurred from a patient treated with IRX-2 immunotherapy. Every receptor here comes from a human donor with breast cancer.

The CDR3 sequence: CASSGSGSWNEQFF. For the CDR3, the DNA is TGCGCCAGCAGCGGCAGCGGTTCCTGGAATGAGCAGTTCTTC. The chain has TRBV5-1 and TRBJ2-1, with a weak D call TRBD2 (5 bases). The CDR3 spans 14 residues. CDR1 is SGHRS, CDR2 YFSETQ, per germline. V was pared by 4 bases and J by 7 bases, with 15 bases between.

This chain uses TRBV27 with TRBJ2-1; D ambiguous. With 2 bases removed from V and 13 bases from J, the gap between germline ends came to 9 bases. Per germline, CDR1 MNHEY and CDR2 SMNVEV (reference sequence). The CDR3 has 11 amino acids. DNA of the CDR3: TGTGCCAGCAGTTTAAGGCAGGAACAGTTCTTC. Translating it yields CASSLRQEQFF.

The chain carries TRBV4-2 and TRBJ2-4, with TRBD2 matching 7 bases. Germline V gives CDR1 LGHNA, CDR2 YNFKEQ. Trimming removed 1 base from V and 5 bases from J; junction bases left unmatched: 8. This CDR3 has 16 residues. The CDR3 is CASSQVERGHENIQYF. CDR3 DNA: TGTGCCAGCAGCCAAGTTGAGCGGGGCCACGAAAACATTCAGTACTTC.

The chain has TRBV30 and TRBJ1-5; D ambiguous. Germline values: CDR1 GTSNPN, CDR2 SVGIG (reference sequence). The CDR3 is made up of 12 amino acids. Trimming removed 8 bases from V and 4 bases from J, with 12 bases in between. The CDR3 reads CALGANNQPQHF. The CDR3 DNA reads as TGTGCCCTAGGAGCCAATAATCAGCCCCAGCATTTT.

This clone came up once. The gene calls are TRBV4-3 and TRBJ1-1, with 8 bases aligning to TRBD1. CDR1 is LGHNA and CDR2 is YSLEER in the germline V gene. The CDR3 contains 16 residues. The V and J ends lost 1 base and 5 bases, in that order; junction bases with no gene match: 9. CDR3 DNA: TGCGCCAGCAGCCAAGCCCAGGGGGCGCGAGTGACTGAAGCTTTCTTT. It yields the protein CASSQAQGARVTEAFF.

The chain carries TRBV19 and TRBJ1-4; D remains unclear. Per the germline V gene, CDR1 is LNHDA and CDR2 is SQIVND (reference sequence). The V end lost 2 bases, the J end lost 0 bases, and 10 bases lay between the germline ends. The CDR3 sequence is 16 residues long. CDR3 amino acids: CASSIPLSATNEKLFF. The CDR3 DNA sequence: TGTGCCAGTAGTATACCCCTGTCGGCAACTAATGAAAAACTGTTTTTT.

The table lists this clone with a count of one. The chain has TRBV28 and TRBJ2-7, with 8 bases lining up with TRBD1. After removal of 2 bases from V and 2 bases from J, the junction contained 2 bases not matched to a gene. Germline values: CDR1 MDHEN, CDR2 SYDVKM. CDR3 size: 14 residues. The CDR3, as DNA: TGTGCCAGCAGTTTACAGGGGGCGACCTACGAGCAGTACTTC. Translation: CASSLQGATYEQYF.

The V and J genes are TRBV7-2 and TRBJ2-3, with 11 bases fitting TRBD2. Trimming removed 8 bases from V and 1 base from J; junction bases left unmatched: 5. This CDR3 has 15 residues. Looked up from germline, CDR1 is SGHTA and CDR2 is FQGNSA. This CDR3 reads CASGTGLAGTDTQYF. The CDR3 DNA reads as TGTGCCAGCGGCACGGGACTAGCGGGCACAGATACGCAGTATTTT.

This chain's CDR3 is CASSLQQGAGELFF. In nucleotides, the CDR3 is TGTGCCAGCAGTTTACAACAGGGGGCCGGGGAGCTGTTTTTT. The gene calls are TRBV27 and TRBJ2-2; TRBD1 matches at 8 bases. CDR3 size: 14 residues. The V gene's germline CDR1 is MNHEY and CDR2 SMNVEV (reference sequence). Trimming at V came to 2 bases and at J to 6 bases, leaving 2 bases not matched to a gene.